This T cell receptor beta chain was recorded in a study of blood T cell repertoires in COVID-19. The overall study: COVID-19 samples from acute and convalescent phases originated in the United States, Italy and Spain.

Per the original methods: From reference gene primer amplification, estimates of nucleated cell counts were derived. Profiled with immunoSEQ multiplex PCR; TCRdb holds only in-frame clones, not every one. V, J and clone size derive from that table, while D and trimming were established from the DNA sequence. The profile covers approximately 150,000 clones, with roughly 85% appearing a single time and around 5% taken by the ten largest. Seattle participants joined during active infection and were tracked over time. CDR3 length equals 17 residues. The V and J ends lost 3 bases and 7 bases, in that order; junction bases with no gene match: 10. CDR1 LGHNA and CDR2 YSLEER come from the germline V gene.

This receptor was identified in a woman aged 50 to 60 with COVID-19, enrolled during active disease. The V call is TRBV4-3, the J call TRBJ2-1; 12 positions match TRBD2. Sequencing was performed on peripheral blood. The DNA of the CDR3 is TGCGCCAGCAGCCAGGACCCCCTAGCGGGGGGGCGTAATGAGCAGTTCTTC. It specifies CASSQDPLAGGRNEQFF.